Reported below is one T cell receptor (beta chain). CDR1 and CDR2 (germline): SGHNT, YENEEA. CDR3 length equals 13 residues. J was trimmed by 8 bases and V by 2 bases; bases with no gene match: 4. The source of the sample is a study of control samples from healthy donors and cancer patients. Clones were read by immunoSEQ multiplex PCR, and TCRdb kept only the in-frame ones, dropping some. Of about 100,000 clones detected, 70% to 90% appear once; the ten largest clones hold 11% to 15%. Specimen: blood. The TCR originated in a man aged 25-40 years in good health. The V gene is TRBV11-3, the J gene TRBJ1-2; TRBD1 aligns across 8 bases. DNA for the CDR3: TGTGCCAGCAGCTTACGGACAGGGAGGGGCTACACCTTC. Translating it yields CASSLRTGRGYTF.